These T cell receptor beta chains were read from a single sample in a study of blood T cell repertoires in COVID-19. Sequencing was performed with immunoSEQ multiplex PCR; in TCRdb, only in-frame clones are kept and a portion is missing. The data show tens of thousands of clones, 65% to 90% seen once. Source material: peripheral blood. The receptors here all came from a human donor in a cohort sampled during active COVID-19. Each CDR3 is given with its conserved first and last residue. Each record gives: J gene, V gene, D gene, clone size, CDR3 DNA, CDR3 protein. A D gene is named only where the DNA matches it firmly. Clone size is stated in some rows and not others, as once, few, many or a class when expanded.

TRBJ1-4 | TRBV27 | - | - | TGTGCCAGCAGCCCCCGGCGGGGGGGTAATGAAAAACTGTTTTTT | CASSPRRGGNEKLFF
TRBJ2-1 | TRBV5-6 | TRBD2 | once | TGTGCCAGCAGCATGTATAGCGGGAGGTTCAACAATGAGCAGTTCTTC | CASSMYSGRFNNEQFF
TRBJ2-5 | TRBV4-2 | - | - | TGTGCCAGCAGCCTCGGGACTCAAGAGACCCAGTACTTC | CASSLGTQETQYF
TRBJ1-5 | TRBV28 | - | - | TGTGCCAGCAGTTTAGCAGGGCAGGGCAATCAGCCCCAGCATTTT | CASSLAGQGNQPQHF
TRBJ2-7 | TRBV13 | TRBD2 | once | TGTGCCAGCAGCCAACGAGGGACTAGCGGGATGAACTACGAGCAGTACTTC | CASSQRGTSGMNYEQYF
TRBJ1-1 | TRBV10-3 | - | - | TGTGCCATCAGCAGGGTTGGAGCTGATAGTACTGAAGCTTTCTTT | CAISRVGADSTEAFF
TRBJ2-1 | TRBV29-1 | TRBD2 | - | TGCAGCGCAAGCCGGGAGGCCACGTTTTACAATGAGCAGTTCTTC | CSASREATFYNEQFF
TRBJ1-3 | TRBV5-1 | - | - | TGCGCCAGCAGCCCTACTTCTCCCTCTGGAAACACCATATATTTT | CASSPTSPSGNTIYF
TRBJ1-5 | TRBV10-3 | TRBD1 | - | TGTGCCATCAGTCGGGACAGGGGGGACAATCAGCCCCAGCATTTT | CAISRDRGDNQPQHF
TRBJ2-5 | TRBV29-1 | - | - | TGCAGCGTTGAGGAGCGGTTCTCCCCCCGGTGGACCCAGTACTTC | CSVEERFSPRWTQYF
TRBJ2-2 | TRBV19 | TRBD2 | few | TGTGCCAGTAGTATCGTAGCGGGGGGCACCGGGGAGCTGTTTTTT | CASSIVAGGTGELFF
TRBJ1-2 | TRBV19 | TRBD1 | - | TGTGCCAGTAGTATCGGACAGGGGGCTCGAGGCTACACCTTC | CASSIGQGARGYTF
TRBJ2-7 | TRBV27 | - | - | TGTGCCAGCGCACCAGGGGACTCCTACGAGCAGTACTTC | CASAPGDSYEQYF
TRBJ2-7 | TRBV11-2 | - | - | TGTGCCAGCAGCTTAGGACGAGGGGGTTGGTACGAGCAGTACTTC | CASSLGRGGWYEQYF
TRBJ2-7 | TRBV2 | TRBD2 | - | TGTGCCAGCACTTTAAGGCGGGAGTTGGACGAGCAGTACTTC | CASTLRRELDEQYF
TRBJ1-1 | TRBV6-5 | TRBD1 | - | TGTGCCAGCAGTTACCTCCCCGGACAGGGGTCAACTGAAGCTTTCTTT | CASSYLPGQGSTEAFF
TRBJ2-7 | TRBV25-1 | - | - | TGTGCCACCACCGAGGGATACGAGCAGTACTTC | CATTEGYEQYF
TRBJ2-1 | TRBV15 | - | - | TGTGCCACCAGCAGTGTGGGAGGATTTGAGCAGTTCTTC | CATSSVGGFEQFF
TRBJ1-2 | TRBV5-1 | - | - | TGCGCCAGCAGACCAGGGGCCACTGACTATGGCTACACCTTC | CASRPGATDYGYTF
TRBJ2-7 | TRBV19 | - | - | TGTGCCAGTCGGGGGTCCAGGGGGACCAAAGGGTACGAGCAGTACTTC | CASRGSRGTKGYEQYF
TRBJ2-3 | TRBV5-1 | - | - | TGCGCCAGCAGCTTGGCCGCTGCGGCCTTTAGCACAGATACGCAGTATTTT | CASSLAAAAFSTDTQYF
TRBJ2-2 | TRBV4-1 | TRBD2 | once | TGCGCCAGCGGACTAGCGGGGGCAACTCGGCCCGGGGAGCTGTTTTTT | CASGLAGATRPGELFF
TRBJ1-5 | TRBV28 | - | - | TGTGCCAGCAGAAGACAGTTTAATCAGCCCCAGCATTTT | CASRRQFNQPQHF
TRBJ2-7 | TRBV10-2 | TRBD1 | - | TGCGCCAGCAGTCCAGCCGGGACAGGGCAGTACTTC | CASSPAGTGQYF
TRBJ2-7 | TRBV25-1 | - | - | TGTGCCACCACAGGTACGGTCCCGTACGAGCAGTACTTC | CATTGTVPYEQYF
TRBJ2-7 | TRBV30 | - | - | TGTGCCTGGACCCGGGACACCACCTACGAGCAGTACTTC | CAWTRDTTYEQYF
TRBJ1-1 | TRBV6-5 | - | - | TGTGCCAGCAGGCGGACGGACATGAACACTGAAGCTTTCTTT | CASRRTDMNTEAFF
TRBJ2-3 | TRBV3-1/TRBV3-2 | - | - | TGTGCCAGCAGCCAACGCTTGCGGGTGGGCCCAGATACGCAGTATTTT | CASSQRLRVGPDTQYF
TRBJ2-3 | TRBV7-9 | - | - | TGTGCCAGCAGCTCCAAACAAATGACAGATACGCAGTATTTT | CASSSKQMTDTQYF
TRBJ2-7 | TRBV20-1 | - | - | TGCAGTGCTAGTCCCTCCACCGGACAGTACGAGCAGTACTTC | CSASPSTGQYEQYF
TRBJ2-6 | TRBV4-1 | TRBD1 | - | TGCGCCAGCAGCCAGACAGGGGGCCGAAGCTCTGGGGCCAACGTCCTGACTTTC | CASSQTGGRSSGANVLTF
TRBJ2-5 | TRBV5-4 | TRBD2 | few | TGTGCCAGCAGCTTGGATGGCGGGGGAAAGACCCAGTACTTC | CASSLDGGGKTQYF
TRBJ2-5 | TRBV19 | - | - | TGTGCCAGTAGCCACTCGTCTCGCGGATTGTACCAAGAGACCCAGTACTTC | CASSHSSRGLYQETQYF
TRBJ2-5 | TRBV7-9 | TRBD2 | - | TGTGCCAGCAGCCCCGGGGGGGGGCGCTATCAAGAGACCCAGTACTTC | CASSPGGGRYQETQYF
TRBJ2-5 | TRBV2 | - | - | TGTGCCAGCAGTGAATACTATCTGTACCAAGAGACCCAGTACTTC | CASSEYYLYQETQYF
TRBJ1-1 | TRBV5-6 | - | - | TGTGCCAGCAGCTTGGGAAGGACTTGGAACACTGAAGCTTTCTTT | CASSLGRTWNTEAFF